Below, one T cell receptor beta chain is given with its context. The data stem from a study of radiotherapy plus CTLA-4 blockade in lung cancer. This CDR3 region has 13 residues. V lost 4 bases to trimming and J lost 6 bases, with 9 bases between them. In germline, CDR1 is ENHRY, CDR2 SYGVKD. The protocol was immunoSEQ multiplex PCR, while the TCRdb copy is restricted to in-frame clones and leaves out a portion. Of around 45,000 clones listed, roughly 64% were seen once; the top ten hold approximately 23%. This TCR derives from a human donor with non-small cell lung cancer who had a partial response to radiotherapy plus ipilimumab. The chain has TRBV10-3 and TRBJ2-2; tentatively, D is TRBD2 (7 bases). Sequencing used peripheral blood, obtained from a patient treated with radiotherapy plus ipilimumab. CDR3 coding DNA: TGTGCCATCAGTGGGGGGGGGCCCGGGGAGCTGTTTTTT. This codes for CAISGGGPGELFF.